The clone carrying this T cell receptor (beta chain) was counted only a few times. Its antigen remains unidentified. The sample comes from a study of T cell repertoires in cytomegalovirus infection. Study-level information: TCR beta signatures that were public indicated CMV infection and matching HLA type. Study findings and constraints: Totalled public TCR beta family frequency picked out people who carried CMV plus the relevant HLA. Dominant in the ex vivo response were TCR beta clonotypes restricted by HLA-C and specific for CMV.

TCRdb recomputed calls from the reads with MiXCR, one row per CDR3 protein. Of roughly 150,000 distinct CDR3 sequences detected, approximately 30% appear once; the ten largest clones hold around 50%. Germline loops: CDR1 LNHDA, CDR2 SQIVND (reference sequence). Trimming took 1 base from V and 1 from J; bases not matched to a gene: 1. The CDR3 totals 16 residues. The receptor comes from a human donor in good health (CMV status not recorded). Some clones in this sample may be carry-over from other donors' samples. Sequencing used CD8+ T cells from cultured PBMCs, obtained from culture after CMV antigen stimulation. The chain combines TRBV19 with TRBJ2-1, with TRBD2 matching over 10 bases. The CDR3 region has the DNA TGTGCCAGTAGTATAGCGGGACTAGCGTCCTACAATGAGCAGTTCTTC. This gives the protein CASSIAGLASYNEQFF.